This T cell receptor (beta chain) was obtained from a study of shared clonotypes between healthy human individuals. The overall study: Three CD4 naive, three CD4 memory, two CD8 naive and one CD8 memory plate were used per donor.

CDR3 size: 16 residues. The trim removed 5 bases at V and 3 bases at J, leaving 11 bases unmatched. CDR1 and CDR2 from the germline V gene are SGHTA and FQGNSA. The study's findings and limits: Shared clonotypes: about 4.6% naive CD4, under 4% naive CD8, about 2.5% memory CD4, under 0.5% memory CD8.

TCRdb's copy holds only in-frame clones and misses some; the assay was immunoSEQ multiplex PCR. Of around 510,000 clones detected, 90% to 97% appear once; the ten largest clones hold about 0.059%. A word on this clone: Its antigen remains unknown.

The chain has TRBV7-2 and TRBJ2-7; TRBD1 matches at 9 bases. This TCR derives from a young woman in good health. Material for sequencing was naive CD4+ T cells sorted from blood. Subset given: CD45RA+ positively selected. The CDR3 DNA follows: TGTGCCAGCAGCCCTTCCCCGGGACAGGGTATCTACGAGCAGTACTTC. It specifies CASSPSPGQGIYEQYF.